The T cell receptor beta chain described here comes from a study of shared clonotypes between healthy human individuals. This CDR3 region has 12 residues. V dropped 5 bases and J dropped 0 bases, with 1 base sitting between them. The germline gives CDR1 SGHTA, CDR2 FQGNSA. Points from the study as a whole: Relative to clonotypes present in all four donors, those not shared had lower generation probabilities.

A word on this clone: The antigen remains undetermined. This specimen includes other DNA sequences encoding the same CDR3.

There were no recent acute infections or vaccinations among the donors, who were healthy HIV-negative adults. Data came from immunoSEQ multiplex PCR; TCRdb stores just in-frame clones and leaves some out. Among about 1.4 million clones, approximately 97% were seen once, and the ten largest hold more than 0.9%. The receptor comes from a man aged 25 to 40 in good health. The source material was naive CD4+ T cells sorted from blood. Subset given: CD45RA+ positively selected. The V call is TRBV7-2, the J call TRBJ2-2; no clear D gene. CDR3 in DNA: TGTGCCAGCAGCCCGAACACCGGGGAGCTGTTTTTT. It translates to CASSPNTGELFF.